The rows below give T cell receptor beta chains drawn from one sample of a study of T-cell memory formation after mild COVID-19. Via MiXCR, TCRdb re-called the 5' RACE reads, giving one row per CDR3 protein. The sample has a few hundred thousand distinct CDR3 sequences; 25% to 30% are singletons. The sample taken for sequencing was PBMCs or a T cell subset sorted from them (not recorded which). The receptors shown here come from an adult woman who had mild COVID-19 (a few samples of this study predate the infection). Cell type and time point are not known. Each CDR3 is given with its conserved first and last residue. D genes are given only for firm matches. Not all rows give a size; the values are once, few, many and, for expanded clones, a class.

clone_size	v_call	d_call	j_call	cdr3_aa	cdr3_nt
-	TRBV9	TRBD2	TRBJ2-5	CASSPRLAGGPPKLETQYF	TGTGCCAGCAGCCCTCGACTAGCGGGAGGGCCGCCGAAGTTGGAGACCCAGTACTTC
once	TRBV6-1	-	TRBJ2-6	CASRFVSGANVLTF	TGTGCCAGCAGGTTTGTCTCTGGGGCCAACGTCCTGACTTTC
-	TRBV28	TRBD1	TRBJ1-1	CASSLWDRVPTEAFF	TGTGCCAGCAGTTTATGGGACAGGGTTCCCACTGAAGCTTTCTTT
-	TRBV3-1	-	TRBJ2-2	CASSQDGQGGTGELFF	TGTGCCAGCAGCCAAGATGGGCAAGGGGGCACCGGGGAGCTGTTTTTT
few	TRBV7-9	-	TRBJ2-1	CAYGQGNHNEQFF	TGTGCCTATGGGCAGGGGAATCACAATGAGCAGTTCTTC
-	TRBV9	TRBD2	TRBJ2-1	CASSVSREGWNEQFF	TGTGCCAGCAGCGTCAGCAGGGAGGGGTGGAATGAGCAGTTCTTC
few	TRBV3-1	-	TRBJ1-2	CASSHPSNRAFNYGYTF	TGTGCCAGCAGCCACCCCAGTAACAGGGCCTTTAACTATGGCTACACCTTC
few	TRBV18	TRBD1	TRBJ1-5	CASSPQGQSNQPQHF	TGTGCCAGCTCACCTCAGGGACAGAGCAATCAGCCCCAGCATTTT
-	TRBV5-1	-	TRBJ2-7	CASSPRWGSDEQYF	TGCGCCAGCAGCCCCCGATGGGGCTCGGACGAGCAGTACTTC
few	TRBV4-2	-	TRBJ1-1	CASSQAGLDTEAFF	TGTGCCAGCAGCCAAGCGGGTTTAGACACTGAAGCTTTCTTT
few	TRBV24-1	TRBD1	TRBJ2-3	CATSDRDRAGYPADTQYF	TGTGCCACCAGTGACCGGGACAGGGCAGGGTACCCGGCAGATACGCAGTATTTT
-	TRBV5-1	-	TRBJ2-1	CASSLNRAGNEQFF	TGCGCCAGCAGCTTGAATCGCGCGGGGAATGAGCAGTTCTTC
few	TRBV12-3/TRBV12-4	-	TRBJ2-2	CASSSGLLSGELFF	TGTGCCAGCAGTTCCGGACTTCTTAGCGGGGAGCTGTTTTTT
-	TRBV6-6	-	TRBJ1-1	CASSYPNTRRREAEAFF	TGTGCCAGCAGTTACCCGAATACGCGTCGGCGTGAAGCTGAAGCTTTCTTT
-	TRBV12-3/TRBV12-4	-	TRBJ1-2	CASSSPDGYTF	TGTGCCAGCAGTTCCCCAGATGGCTACACCTTC
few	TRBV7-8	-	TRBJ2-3	CASSREPGKENTQYF	TGTGCCAGCAGCCGCGAACCGGGAAAGGAGAATACGCAGTATTTT
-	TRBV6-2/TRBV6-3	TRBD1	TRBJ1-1	CASSRRQGAEAFF	TGTGCCAGCAGTCGCCGACAGGGCGCTGAAGCTTTCTTT
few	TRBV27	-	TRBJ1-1	CASSLSSTGMNTEAFF	TGTGCCAGCAGTTTATCCTCCACAGGGATGAACACTGAAGCTTTCTTT
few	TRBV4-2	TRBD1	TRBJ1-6	CASSQSRTGSSPLHF	TGTGCCAGCAGCCAATCCCGGACAGGGAGTTCACCCCTCCACTTT
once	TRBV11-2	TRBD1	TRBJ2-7	CASRLGQGIFYEQYF	TGTGCCAGCAGATTGGGACAGGGGATTTTCTACGAGCAGTACTTC
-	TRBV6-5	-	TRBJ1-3	CASRVTGLAGNTIYF	TGTGCCAGCAGAGTTACGGGGTTAGCTGGAAACACCATATATTTT
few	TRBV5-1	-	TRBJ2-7	CASSIRDTRGYEQYF	TGCGCCAGCAGCATTCGGGACACCCGAGGCTACGAGCAGTACTTC
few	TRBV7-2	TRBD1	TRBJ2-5	CASRIRQGQETQYF	TGTGCCAGCAGAATAAGACAGGGGCAAGAGACCCAGTACTTC
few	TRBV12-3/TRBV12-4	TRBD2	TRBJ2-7	CASSLVLAGDEQYF	TGTGCCAGCAGTTTAGTGTTAGCGGGAGACGAGCAGTACTTC
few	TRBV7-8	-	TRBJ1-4	CASSRYISGGQNEKLFF	TGTGCCAGCAGCCGTTATATTTCGGGGGGTCAAAATGAAAAACTGTTTTTT
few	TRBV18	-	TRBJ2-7	CASSERQGGISNLYEQYF	TGTGCCAGCTCAGAGAGACAGGGCGGGATATCGAATCTCTACGAGCAGTACTTC
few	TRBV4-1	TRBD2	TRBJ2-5	CASSLRLGGQEAQYF	TGCGCCAGCAGCCTCCGTTTGGGAGGGCAAGAGGCCCAGTACTTC
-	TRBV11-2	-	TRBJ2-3	CASRTRRGPSSVDTQYF	TGTGCCAGCAGAACACGTCGCGGGCCTAGTTCTGTGGATACGCAGTATTTT
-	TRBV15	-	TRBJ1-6	CATSSSSTEPNSPLHF	TGTGCCACCAGCAGCTCCTCGACAGAGCCAAATTCACCCCTCCACTTT
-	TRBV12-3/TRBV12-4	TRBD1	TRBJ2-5	CASSPGGQGRETQYF	TGTGCCAGCAGTCCTGGAGGACAGGGCCGAGAGACCCAGTACTTC
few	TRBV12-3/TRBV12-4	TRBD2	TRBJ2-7	CASRLSGGSSYEQYF	TGTGCCAGCAGGCTCTCTGGCGGGAGCTCCTACGAGCAGTACTTC
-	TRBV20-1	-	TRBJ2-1	CSASFWDLSGEQFF	TGCAGTGCTAGTTTCTGGGACTTGAGTGGTGAGCAGTTCTTC
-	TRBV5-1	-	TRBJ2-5	CASSLLADGRGETQYF	TGCGCCAGCAGCTTGCTCGCGGACGGTCGGGGAGAGACCCAGTACTTC
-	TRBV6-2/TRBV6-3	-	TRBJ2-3	CASNFDPPGEQYF	TGTGCCAGCAACTTTGACCCCCCGGGAGAGCAGTATTTT
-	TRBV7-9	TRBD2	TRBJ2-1	CASSPRGSGASSYNEQFF	TGTGCCAGCAGTCCCCGAGGTAGCGGGGCAAGCTCCTACAATGAGCAGTTCTTC
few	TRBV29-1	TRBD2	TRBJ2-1	CSVELAGDEYNEQFF	TGCAGCGTAGAGTTAGCGGGAGATGAGTACAATGAGCAGTTCTTC
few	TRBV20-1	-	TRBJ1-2	CSAVLSGGYTF	TGCAGTGCTGTTCTCTCCGGGGGCTACACCTTC
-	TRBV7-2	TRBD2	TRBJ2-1	CASSFPSGTSVYYNEQFF	TGTGCCAGCAGCTTCCCTTCCGGGACTAGTGTTTATTACAATGAGCAGTTCTTC
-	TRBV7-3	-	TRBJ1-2	CASSPGAGDYGYTF	TGTGCCAGCAGCCCTGGGGCAGGGGACTATGGCTACACCTTC
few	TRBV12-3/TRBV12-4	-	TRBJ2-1	CASSLRQYRQFF	TGTGCCAGCAGTCTCCGACAGTATCGGCAGTTCTTC
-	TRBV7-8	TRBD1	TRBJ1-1	CASSHSRQGGNTEAFF	TGTGCCAGCAGCCATTCTCGACAGGGTGGGAACACTGAAGCTTTCTTT
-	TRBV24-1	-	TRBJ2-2	CATSDARQGGTGELFF	TGTGCCACCAGTGATGCACGACAGGGAGGGACCGGGGAGCTGTTTTTT
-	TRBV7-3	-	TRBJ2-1	CASSALGTNSYNEQFF	TGTGCCAGCAGCGCCTTAGGGACAAATTCCTACAATGAGCAGTTCTTC
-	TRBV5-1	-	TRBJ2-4	CASSLASPSQNIQYF	TGCGCCAGCAGCTTGGCCTCTCCCAGCCAAAACATTCAGTACTTC
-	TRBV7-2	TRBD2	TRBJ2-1	CASSLEASGSREQFF	TGTGCCAGCAGCTTAGAGGCTAGCGGGAGTCGTGAGCAGTTCTTC